The 14 T cell receptor beta chains in this list originate from one sample, sequenced in a study of PD-L1 blockade in urothelial cancer. Sequencing was performed with immunoSEQ multiplex PCR; in TCRdb, only in-frame clones are kept and a portion is missing. This sample yields around 30,000 clones, of which roughly 86% are seen a single time; under 3.5% belongs to the top ten. The sample here was PBMCs, taken around atezolizumab (anti-PD-L1) treatment. Every receptor here comes from a man aged 50 or older with urothelial cancer.

This clone was observed a single time. J is TRBJ2-3 and V is TRBV6-4, with TRBD2 matching over 11 bases. The ends lost 4 bases at V and 2 bases at J; junction bases unmatched: 5. There are 16 residues in the CDR3. Germline values: CDR1 MRHNA, CDR2 SNTAGT. For the CDR3, the DNA is TGTGCCAGCAGTGCAACTAGCGGGGGAGTCACAGATACGCAGTATTTT. As protein: CASSATSGGVTDTQYF.

The rearrangement links TRBV11-2 to TRBJ2-7; D perhaps matches TRBD1 (6 bases). The CDR3 sequence is 12 residues long. V was pared by 2 bases and J by 8 bases, with 10 bases between. CDR1 and CDR2 from the germline V gene are SGHAT and FQNNGV. The CDR3 sequence is CASSLLTGQQYF. The CDR3 bases are TGTGCCAGCAGCTTACTCACAGGGCAGCAGTACTTC.

This clone was detected only once. The chain employs TRBV5-1 and TRBJ2-7; D might be TRBD2 (6 bases). The germline V gene encodes CDR1 SGHRS and CDR2 YFSETQ. The CDR3 runs to 13 residues. The V end lost 4 bases, the J end lost 2 bases, and 10 bases lay between the germline ends. The CDR3 coding sequence is TGCGCCAGCAGCCCGGCGGGGACCTACGAGCAGTACTTC. This translates into CASSPAGTYEQYF.

This clone was seen a few times. This chain joins TRBV25-1 and TRBJ2-7; D might be TRBD1 (6 bases). V gave up 6 bases and J gave up 7 bases, with 16 bases separating them. CDR3 length: 13 amino acids. Germline CDR1 reads MGHDK; CDR2 reads SYGVNS. CDR3 amino acids: CASSLTGSWEQYF. For the CDR3, the DNA is TGTGCCAGCAGCCTGACAGGTTCTTGGGAGCAGTACTTC.

The chain recombines TRBV5-1 with TRBJ1-1; D is perhaps TRBD1 (6 bases). V was cut by 4 bases and J by 3 bases, with 13 bases left in between. Germline lookup yields CDR1 SGHRS and CDR2 YFSETQ. The CDR3 totals 14 residues. This CDR3 is CASSLTGSHTEAFF. DNA for the CDR3: TGCGCCAGCAGCCTCACAGGGAGCCACACTGAAGCTTTCTTT. The whole variable domain, filled in from reference TRBV5-1 and TRBJ1-1, reads KAGVTQTPRYLIKTRGQQVTLSCSPISGHRSVSWYQQTPGQGLQFLFEYFSETQRNKGNFPGRFSGRQFSNSRSEMNVSTLELGDSALYLCASSLTGSHTEAFFGQGTRLTVV.

This rearrangement joins TRBV27 to TRBJ2-7, with 10 bases that match TRBD1. Trimming removed 8 bases from V and 4 bases from J; junction bases left unmatched: 14. The V gene's germline CDR1 is MNHEY and CDR2 SMNVEV (reference sequence). The CDR3 contains 16 residues. CDR3 DNA: TGTGCCAGCTGGAACGACCGACAGGGGGCAAGGTACGAGCAGTACTTC. This encodes CASWNDRQGARYEQYF.

The J gene is TRBJ1-5, the V gene TRBV28, with D possibly being TRBD1 (5 bases). Per the germline V gene, CDR1 is MDHEN and CDR2 is SYDVKM. V lost 8 bases and J 7 bases, leaving 15 bases between the germline ends. The CDR3 length is 13 residues. The chain's CDR3 is CASLSRAGQPQHF. The CDR3 DNA reads as TGTGCCAGCCTTTCCAGGGCAGGACAGCCCCAGCATTTT.

The J gene is TRBJ2-2, the V gene TRBV27; TRBD1 is a possible D gene (6 bases). V was cut by 6 bases and J by 2 bases, with 10 bases left in between. This CDR3 spans 14 amino acids. Germline values: CDR1 MNHEY, CDR2 SMNVEV (reference sequence). This chain's CDR3 is CASRPTGNTGELFF. The CDR3 coding sequence is TGTGCCAGCAGGCCGACAGGAAACACCGGGGAGCTGTTTTTT.

This chain joins TRBV29-1 and TRBJ1-2, with 8 bases matching TRBD1. CDR3 length equals 12 residues. CDR1 and CDR2 from the germline V gene are SQVTM and ANQGSEA. Unmatched junction bases numbered 3, after V lost 7 bases and J lost 2 bases. Here the CDR3 DNA reads TGCAGCGGCTACAGGGGGAACTATGGCTACACCTTC. Residues: CSGYRGNYGYTF.

The gene calls are TRBV5-4 and TRBJ2-5; TRBD1 is a possible D gene (7 bases). Trimming took off 4 bases at V and 3 bases at J, with 19 bases between the two ends. The CDR3 contains 16 residues. The germline V gene encodes CDR1 SGHNT and CDR2 YYREEE (reference sequence). The CDR3 DNA reads TGTGCCAGCAGCGGCGGGACAGCAGTACTGAAAGAGACCCAGTACTTC. Protein sequence: CASSGGTAVLKETQYF.

This clone was observed a single time. The DNA for the CDR3 is TGTGCCAGCACCGAGGGTTTAGGTGGAGCTTTCTTT. It encodes CASTEGLGGAFF. The chain is built from TRBV25-1 and TRBJ1-1; no firm D call. Germline loops: CDR1 MGHDK, CDR2 SYGVNS. The CDR3 is 12 residues long. Trimming took off 7 bases at V and 10 bases at J, with 16 bases between the two ends.

The chain recombines TRBV7-8 with TRBJ2-2; 9 bases are a match to TRBD2. This CDR3 has 20 amino acids. V lost 5 bases and J lost 0; bases outside the gene matches: 16. The germline V gene has CDR1 SGHVS and CDR2 FQNEAQ. DNA for the CDR3: TGTGCCAGCAGCCCGTACGCTACTGGGAGCGGGGGGCCGAACACCGGGGAGCTGTTTTTT. This encodes CASSPYATGSGGPNTGELFF.

The chain is built from TRBV2 and TRBJ1-3; D is perhaps TRBD1 (6 bases). Deletions cut 7 bases from V and 0 bases from J, with 10 bases between. From germline, CDR1 is SNHLY and CDR2 FYNNEI. CDR3 length equals 14 residues. DNA for the CDR3: TGTGCCAGCATGGACAGACTCTCTGGAAACACCATATATTTT. It is translated as CASMDRLSGNTIYF.

CDR3 nucleotides: TGTGCCAGCAGTTACTCGAAGGGGGGGTATAATTCACCCCTCCACTTT. It yields the protein CASSYSKGGYNSPLHF. This rearrangement joins TRBV6-5 to TRBJ1-6, with a possible D match to TRBD1 (6 bases). There are 16 residues in the CDR3. Germline CDR1 and CDR2: MNHEY and SVGAGI. Deletions cut 0 bases from V and 4 bases from J, with 10 bases between.